This T cell receptor beta chain was retrieved from a study of neoadjuvant anti-PD-1 for oral cavity cancer (dated by TCRdb to the early 2020s). Describing the broader study: Three to four biweekly doses of nivolumab at 3 mg/kg were mostly administered to patients before curative-intent surgical resection. A fourth nivolumab dose was given around day 43 to patients without progression, and definitive surgical resection was performed in those patients on days 50-56. Patients with complete response, partial response or stable disease by RECIST 1.1 were defined as responders, whereas patients with progression were defined as non-responders. The parent correlative cohort included about a dozen patients, with an approximately 30% response rate. The investigation overall reported the following: Only three patients per response group were included in the TCR analyses, and the authors called for validation in larger cohorts. After neoadjuvant nivolumab, non-responders showed significantly higher T cell clonality (Gini index) in PBMCs than responders did. Higher pretreatment blood TCRbeta clonality and lower post-treatment tumor TCRbeta clonality were correlated with higher pretreatment blood Treg/Th17 ratios.

The intended sense of this specimen's time point label: before neoadjuvant nivolumab. Patients had been newly diagnosed with stage II-IVA oral cavity squamous cell carcinoma, and no prior systemic or radiation treatment had been given to the patients. The cohort consisted of patients with HPV-negative, locally advanced oral cavity squamous cell carcinoma. No culture maintenance or expansion was done, as the peripheral blood mononuclear cells went straight to analysis. Samples came from a longitudinal correlative study of a single-arm phase II trial of neoadjuvant nivolumab in oral cavity squamous cell carcinoma. Subject-matched pre- and post-treatment PBMCs and tumors from three responders and three non-responders underwent genomic DNA-based TCRbeta sequencing. Peripheral blood mononuclear cells were drawn once before nivolumab treatment and a second time after treatment, when surgery took place. Genomic DNA was isolated from PBMCs using the Maxwell RSC DNA from Cells kit.

The CDR1 and CDR2 encoded by the germline V gene are SGDLS and YYNGEE. From the cysteine up to the phenylalanine, the CDR3 has a length of 16 residues. Only CDR3 DNA is held: 48 bases, read in frame from base 1. V drops 0 bases and J drops 0 bases, leaving 10 bases in between. PBMC libraries used mostly 480 ng of input genomic DNA for deep sequencing, with six replicates per sample. Following the manufacturer's instructions, the team built TCRbeta libraries using the immunoSEQ hsTCRbeta kit. An Illumina NovaSeq 6000 S4 flow cell was used to sequence the final libraries, which had first been combined to 3 nM. As for how the authors treated the data: The immunoSEQ Analyzer handled quality control and preprocessing of the raw data. The analysis was restricted to productive rearrangements, with each unique CDR3 amino acid sequence defining a clonotype. Repertoire clonality was estimated as the Gini-Simpson index, computed with the R package tcR. Gini indices were compared with Student's t test, and associations with tumor size change were assessed by Pearson correlation. This is the immuneACCESS table as TCRdb keeps it, with only in-frame sequences that have V and J called. A part of the clones is gone; compared with another copy, unresolved V genes explain less than half, and the rest is unexplained. V, J and clone size derive from that table, while D and trimming were established from the DNA sequence. Within this sample are some 6,900 clones, with roughly 79% of them counted one time only. Jointly, the top ten make up about 2.9% of the sample.

Comment on this clone: Its antigen target is currently unknown. No per-base quality is available; no much larger clone lies one base away.

The chain employs TRBV9 and TRBJ1-3; the D gene is perhaps TRBD1, from 5 matching bases. The TCR originated in a person aged 40 to 85 with oral cavity squamous cell carcinoma. The material was PBMCs, obtained before nivolumab (anti-PD-1) treatment. The CDR3 loop reads CASSVGAGSSGNTIYF. The nucleotide sequence is given as TGTGCCAGCAGCGTAGGGGCAGGGTCCTCTGGAAACACCATATATTTT.